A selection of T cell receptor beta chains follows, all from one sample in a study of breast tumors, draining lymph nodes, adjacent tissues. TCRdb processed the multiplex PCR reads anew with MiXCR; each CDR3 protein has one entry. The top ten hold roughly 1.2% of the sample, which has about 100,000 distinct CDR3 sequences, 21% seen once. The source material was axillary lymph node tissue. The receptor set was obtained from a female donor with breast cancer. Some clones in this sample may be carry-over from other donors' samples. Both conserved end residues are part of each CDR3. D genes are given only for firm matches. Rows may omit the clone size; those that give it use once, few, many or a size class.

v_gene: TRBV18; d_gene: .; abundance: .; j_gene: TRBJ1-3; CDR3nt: TGTGCCAGCTCACCTACAGGGTTCGGAAACACCATATATTTT; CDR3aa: CASSPTGFGNTIYF
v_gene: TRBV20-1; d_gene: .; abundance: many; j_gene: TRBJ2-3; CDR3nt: TGCAGTGCCAATCCACTCGGGGGCGCAGATACGCAGTATTTT; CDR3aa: CSANPLGGADTQYF
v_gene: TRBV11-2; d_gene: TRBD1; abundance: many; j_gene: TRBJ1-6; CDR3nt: TGTGCCAGCAGCCCGACAGGGAATTCACCCCTCCACTTT; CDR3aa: CASSPTGNSPLHF
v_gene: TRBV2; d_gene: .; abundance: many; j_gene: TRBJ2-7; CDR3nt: TGTGCCAGCACTCCCGAGACAACCGTTGGCGAGCAGTACTTC; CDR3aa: CASTPETTVGEQYF
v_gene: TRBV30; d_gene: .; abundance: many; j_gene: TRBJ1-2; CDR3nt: TGTGCCTGGAGGAGTTGGGAACGATACACCTTC; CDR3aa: CAWRSWERYTF
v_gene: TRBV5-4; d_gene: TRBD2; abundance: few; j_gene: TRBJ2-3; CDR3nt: TGTGCCAGCAACTCCCCACTAGCGGAGACAGATACGCAGTATTTT; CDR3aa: CASNSPLAETDTQYF
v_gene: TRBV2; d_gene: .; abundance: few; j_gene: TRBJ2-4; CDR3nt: TGTGCCAGCAGTGACAGAATTAACATTCGGTACTTC; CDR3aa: CASSDRINIRYF
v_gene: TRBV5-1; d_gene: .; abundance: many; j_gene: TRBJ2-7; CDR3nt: TGCGCCAGCAGCTGGCAGAACCCGCTCGAGCAGTACTTC; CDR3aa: CASSWQNPLEQYF
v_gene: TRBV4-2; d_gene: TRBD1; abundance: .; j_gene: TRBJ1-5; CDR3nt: TGTGCCAGCAGCCAAGATTTGGCAGGGGGTCAGCCCCAGCATTTT; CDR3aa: CASSQDLAGGQPQHF
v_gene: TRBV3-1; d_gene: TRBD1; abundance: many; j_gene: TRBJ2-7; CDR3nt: TGTGCCAGCAGTCGGACAGGGCGCGAGCAGTACTTC; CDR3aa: CASSRTGREQYF
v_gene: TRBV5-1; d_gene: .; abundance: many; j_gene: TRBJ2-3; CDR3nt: TGCGCCAGCAGCTTGGCCGGGTCCACAGATACGCAGTATTTT; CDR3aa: CASSLAGSTDTQYF
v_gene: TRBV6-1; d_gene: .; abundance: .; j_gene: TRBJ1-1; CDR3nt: TGTGCCAGCCTATTGCAGGGTACCACTGAAGCTTTCTTT; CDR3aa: CASLLQGTTEAFF
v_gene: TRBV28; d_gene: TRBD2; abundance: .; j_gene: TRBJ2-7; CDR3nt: TGTGCCAGCATTAGCGCTAGCGGGGCCCTTTCCTACGAGCAGTACTTC; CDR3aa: CASISASGALSYEQYF
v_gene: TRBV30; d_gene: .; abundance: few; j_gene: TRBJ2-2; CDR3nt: TGTGCCTGGAGTAAAAACAGCCGACGTTGGGAGCTGTTTTTT; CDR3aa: CAWSKNSRRWELFF
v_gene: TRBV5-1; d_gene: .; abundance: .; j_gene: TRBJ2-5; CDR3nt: TGCGCCAGCAGCTTTTCGGGTCGGAGAGAGACCCAGTACTTC; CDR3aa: CASSFSGRRETQYF